A single sample is the source of the 20 T cell receptor beta chains below, sequenced in a study of blood T cell repertoires in COVID-19. Using immunoSEQ multiplex PCR, the repertoire was profiled, and TCRdb retains in-frame clones only, with some absent. The profile covers roughly 160,000 clones, with approximately 85% appearing a single time and 6.5% to 7.5% taken by the ten largest. Sequencing was performed on peripheral blood. Receptor source: a man of 80 years or more with COVID-19, enrolled during active disease.

The chain carries TRBV7-2 and TRBJ2-6, with D perhaps matching TRBD1 (6 bases). CDR1 SGHTA and CDR2 FQGNSA come from the germline V gene. V lost 0 bases to trimming and J lost 9 bases, with 12 bases between them. The CDR3 is 15 amino acids. CDR3 amino acids: CASSLAGTPDNVLTF. CDR3 in DNA: TGTGCCAGCAGCTTAGCCGGGACACCCGACAACGTCCTGACTTTC.

The V and J genes are TRBV18 and TRBJ2-7, with 13 bases aligning to TRBD2. Losses at the gene ends were 6 bases for V and 7 bases for J; bases not matched to a gene: 9. Per the germline V gene, CDR1 is KGHSH and CDR2 is LQKENI. The CDR3 has 15 amino acids. In DNA form, the CDR3 reads TGTGCCAGCTCTCTCTCCGGGGGACTAGCGGGGGAGCAGTACTTC. It specifies CASSLSGGLAGEQYF.

The genes are TRBV5-1 and TRBJ2-7; no definite D call. Germline V lookup: CDR1 SGHRS, CDR2 YFSETQ. CDR3 length equals 11 residues. The V end lost 4 bases, the J end lost 6 bases, and 8 bases lay between the germline ends. The CDR3 loop reads CASSLSSEQYF. The CDR3 DNA sequence: TGCGCCAGCAGCCTTTCGTCCGAGCAGTACTTC.

The chain links TRBV2 to TRBJ2-1; 7 bases map to TRBD1. Germline V gives CDR1 SNHLY, CDR2 FYNNEI. The ends lost 7 bases at V and 6 bases at J; junction bases unmatched: 9. There are 14 residues in the CDR3. CDR3 DNA: TGTGCCAGCAAGAGGCAGGGGGTCTCCAATGAGCAGTTCTTC. As protein: CASKRQGVSNEQFF. The full variable domain, its missing parts supplied by reference TRBV2 and TRBJ2-1, is EPEVTQTPSHQVTQMGQEVILRCVPISNHLYFYWYRQILGQKVEFLVSFYNNEISEKSEIFDDQFSVERPDGSNFTLKIRSTKLEDSAMYFCASKRQGVSNEQFFGPGTRLTVL.

The chain links TRBV24-1 to TRBJ2-1; 10 bases match TRBD2. Germline loops: CDR1 KGHDR, CDR2 SFDVKD. With 2 bases clipped from V and 7 bases from J, the junction kept 7 bases outside the gene matches. The CDR3 runs 16 residues. CDR3 DNA sequence: TGTGCCACCAGTGATTCGCGAGCGGGGGGGCGGAATGAGCAGTTCTTC. Translation gives CATSDSRAGGRNEQFF.

The rearrangement joins TRBV27 to TRBJ2-5; no clear D. CDR3 length: 13 residues. The ends were cut back, 7 bases at V and 8 bases at J, with 17 bases in the middle. Germline V lookup: CDR1 MNHEY, CDR2 SMNVEV (reference sequence). The CDR3 reads CASTLPITSTQYF. In DNA form, the CDR3 reads TGTGCCAGCACCCTTCCTATTACTTCAACCCAGTACTTC.

The V call is TRBV28, the J call TRBJ2-3; 12 positions match TRBD2. Germline V gene data show CDR1 as MDHEN and CDR2 as SYDVKM. The CDR3 runs 15 residues. Germline trimming cut 5 bases from V and 0 bases from J; bases unmatched to any gene: 0. DNA for the CDR3: TGTGCCAGCAGTCTAGCGGGGGGGAGCACAGATACGCAGTATTTT. Amino acid sequence: CASSLAGGSTDTQYF.

This rearrangement joins TRBV6-2 or TRBV6-3 to TRBJ2-2; D gene unclear. The ends were cut back, 2 bases at V and 12 bases at J, with 16 bases in the middle. The CDR3 length is 14 residues. Per germline, CDR1 MNHEY and CDR2 SVGEGT. Here the CDR3 reads CASSYPDIYNKLFF. The DNA for the CDR3 is TGTGCCAGCAGTTACCCCGACATCTATAACAAGCTGTTTTTT.

This chain links TRBV12-5 with TRBJ1-4, with a weak D call TRBD1 (5 bases). The germline V and J ends were trimmed by 4 bases and 4 bases, with 10 bases remaining between them. Germline V gene data show CDR1 as LGHNT and CDR2 as FRNRAP. CDR3 length: 14 residues. As DNA, the CDR3 is TGTGCTAGTGGTTCAGGGTCGATTAATGAAAAACTGTTTTTT. Translated, it gives CASGSGSINEKLFF. Combining the CDR3 with reference TRBV12-5 and TRBJ1-4 gives the whole variable domain DARVTQTPRHKVTEMGQEVTMRCQPILGHNTVFWYRQTMMQGLELLAYFRNRAPLDDSGMPKDRFSAEMPDATLATLKIQPSEPRDSAVYFCASGSGSINEKLFFGSGTQLSVL.

The gene calls are TRBV6-2 or TRBV6-3 and TRBJ1-5; D might be TRBD1 (6 bases). CDR1 is MNHEY and CDR2 is SVGEGT in the germline V gene. There are 16 residues in the CDR3. The germline V and J ends were trimmed by 7 bases and 1 base, with 17 bases remaining between them. CDR3 region: CASTPGGGVSNQPQHF. The CDR3 nucleotides read TGTGCCAGCACCCCGGGGGGGGGCGTGAGCAATCAGCCCCAGCATTTT.

V usage is TRBV10-2 and J usage is TRBJ2-3, with unresolved D. Germline V gene lookup returns CDR1 WSHSY and CDR2 SAAADI. Trimming removed 6 bases at V and 2 bases at J, with 6 bases between. The CDR3 is 12 amino acids. CDR3 sequence: CASSAFTDTQYF. In DNA form, the CDR3 reads TGCGCCAGCAGCGCGTTCACAGATACGCAGTATTTT.

V gene TRBV9 combines with J gene TRBJ2-2; 12 bases match TRBD2. The CDR3 has 17 amino acids. V was pared by 1 base and J by 2 bases, with 3 bases of the junction left unmatched. CDR1 and CDR2 from the germline V gene are SGDLS and YYNGEE. CDR3 amino acids: CASSVYGLAGNTGELFF. The CDR3 DNA reads as TGTGCCAGCAGCGTATACGGACTAGCGGGAAACACCGGGGAGCTGTTTTTT.

The chain couples TRBV11-3 to TRBJ1-2; D remains unclear. The CDR3 is made up of 14 amino acids. Germline lookup yields CDR1 SGHNT and CDR2 YENEEA. Trimming removed 0 bases at V and 8 bases at J, with 13 bases between. CDR3 bases: TGTGCCAGCAGCTTAGATCGAATGCCGGGGGGCTACACCTTC. Its protein is CASSLDRMPGGYTF.

V and J are TRBV7-2 and TRBJ1-1; 7 bases align to TRBD1. CDR1 is SGHTA, CDR2 FQGNSA, per germline. The V gene end was trimmed by 1 base and the J gene end by 4 bases; junction bases not matched to a gene: 9. CDR3 size: 16 residues. The CDR3, as DNA: TGTGCCAGCAGCTTAGGCCCCCCAGGGGGAGGCACTGAAGCTTTCTTT. Protein sequence: CASSLGPPGGGTEAFF.

The V call is TRBV7-9, the J call TRBJ2-7, with 8 bases lining up with TRBD1. The junction had 6 bases not matched to a gene; V was cut back by 3 bases and J by 5 bases. CDR3 size: 14 residues. Germline V gene lookup returns CDR1 SEHNR and CDR2 FQNEAQ (reference sequence). CDR3 sequence (DNA): TGTGCCAGCAGCTTCGGACAGGGTAGCGACGAGCAGTACTTC. The encoded protein is CASSFGQGSDEQYF.

The chain recombines TRBV13 with TRBJ1-4; the D gene is possibly TRBD1 (6 bases). V was pared by 5 bases and J by 4 bases, with 17 bases between. This CDR3 comprises 16 residues. Germline CDR1 reads PRHDT; CDR2 reads FYEKMQ (reference sequence). The CDR3 here is CASSPGGPGVNEKLFF. DNA for the CDR3: TGTGCCAGCAGCCCCGGGGGGCCAGGGGTTAATGAAAAACTGTTTTTT.

This clone was picked up many times. The J gene is TRBJ2-6, the V gene TRBV27, with 8 positions matching TRBD2. Losses at the gene ends were 5 bases for V and 0 bases for J; bases not matched to a gene: 12. The CDR3 length is 19 residues. The germline CDR1 and CDR2 sequences are MNHEY and SMNVEV (reference sequence). The CDR3 protein is CASSPRGGVVFSGANVLTF. Written as DNA, the CDR3 is TGTGCCAGCAGTCCCCGGGGGGGGGTGGTCTTCTCTGGGGCCAACGTCCTGACTTTC.

About this clone itself: One end of the junction fails to match germline, which may point to a read error. The V and J genes are TRBV9 and TRBJ2-1; TRBD2 matches 8 bases. The CDR3 runs 15 residues. Germline CDR1 is SGDLS and CDR2 is YYNGEE. CDR3 nucleotides: TGTGCCAGCAGCGTAGACGGGGGGGCCTATAATGAGCAGTTCTTC. Its protein product is CASSVDGGAYNEQFF.

As regards this clone: The junction differs from germline at one of its ends, possibly a read error. V is TRBV12-5 and J is TRBJ2-3, with D tentatively TRBD2 (5 bases). The CDR3 runs to 14 residues. Germline-derived CDR1 and CDR2 are LGHNT and FRNRAP. CDR3 sequence (DNA): TGTGCTAGTGGTTTGGTCCCTAGCACAGATACGCGGTATTTT. Translated: CASGLVPSTDTRYF.

The V call is TRBV24-1, the J call TRBJ1-5; D remains ambiguous. Trimming pared 2 bases from V and 4 bases from J, leaving 11 bases between. The CDR3 is 15 residues long. CDR1 and CDR2 (germline): KGHDR, SFDVKD. The DNA for the CDR3 is TGTGCCACCAGTGATTCCGGGGTCGGGAATCAGCCCCAGCATTTT. It yields the protein CATSDSGVGNQPQHF.